What follows is one T cell receptor beta chain and its context. Its specificity is not known. The data were obtained in a study of T cell therapy after organ transplantation. Sequenced by immunoSEQ multiplex PCR; TCRdb stores in-frame clones only, minus some. Found here are roughly 48,000 clones, 85% to 95% of them singletons; the top ten hold 3.1%. The CDR3 length is 14 residues. Germline V CDR1 and CDR2: SGDLS, YYNGEE. Trimming shortened V by 0 bases and J by 4 bases, and 9 bases separated the two germline ends. Study-wide points: In nonresponders, large pretherapy expansions changed minimally after therapy.

The specimen comprised CD8+ T cells from blood, sampled before autologous CMV-specific T cell therapy. The TCR sequence derives from a human patient who had received a solid organ transplant and had CMV disease. V gene TRBV9 combines with J gene TRBJ2-3; D not resolved. CDR3 in amino acids: CASSVGQRSDTQYF. In DNA, the CDR3 is TGTGCCAGCAGCGTAGGCCAGCGCTCAGATACGCAGTATTTT.